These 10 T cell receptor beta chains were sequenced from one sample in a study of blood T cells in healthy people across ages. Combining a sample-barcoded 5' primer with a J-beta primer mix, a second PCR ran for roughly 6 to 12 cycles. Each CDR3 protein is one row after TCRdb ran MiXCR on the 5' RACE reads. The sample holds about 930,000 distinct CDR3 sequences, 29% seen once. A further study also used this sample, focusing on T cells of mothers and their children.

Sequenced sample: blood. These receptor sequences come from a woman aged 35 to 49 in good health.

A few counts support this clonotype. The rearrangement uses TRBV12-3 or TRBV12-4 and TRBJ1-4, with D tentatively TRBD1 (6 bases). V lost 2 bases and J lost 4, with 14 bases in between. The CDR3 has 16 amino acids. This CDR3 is CASSLSGGLGNEKLFF. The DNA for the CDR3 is TGTGCCAGCAGTTTATCCGGGGGGCTGGGTAATGAAAAACTGTTTTTT.

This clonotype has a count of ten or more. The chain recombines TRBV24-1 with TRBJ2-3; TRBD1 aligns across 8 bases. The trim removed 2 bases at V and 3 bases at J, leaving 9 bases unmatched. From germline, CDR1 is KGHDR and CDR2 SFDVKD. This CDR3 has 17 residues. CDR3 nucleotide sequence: TGTGCCACCAGTGATTCCCGACAGGGGACATGGACAGATACGCAGTATTTT. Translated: CATSDSRQGTWTDTQYF.

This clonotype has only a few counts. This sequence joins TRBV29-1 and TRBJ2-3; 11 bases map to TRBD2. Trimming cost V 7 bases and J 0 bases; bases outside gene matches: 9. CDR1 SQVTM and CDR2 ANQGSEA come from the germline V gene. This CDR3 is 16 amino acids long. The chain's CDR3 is CSAGGASGGSTDTQYF. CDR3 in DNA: TGCAGCGCTGGGGGAGCTAGCGGGGGGAGCACAGATACGCAGTATTTT.

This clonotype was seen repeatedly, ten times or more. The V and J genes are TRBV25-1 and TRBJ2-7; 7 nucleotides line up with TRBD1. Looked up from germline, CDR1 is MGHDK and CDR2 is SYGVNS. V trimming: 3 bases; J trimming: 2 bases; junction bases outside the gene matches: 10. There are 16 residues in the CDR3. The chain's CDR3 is CASSDPNRDRAYEQYF. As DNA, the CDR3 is TGTGCCAGCAGTGATCCCAACAGGGACAGAGCCTACGAGCAGTACTTC.

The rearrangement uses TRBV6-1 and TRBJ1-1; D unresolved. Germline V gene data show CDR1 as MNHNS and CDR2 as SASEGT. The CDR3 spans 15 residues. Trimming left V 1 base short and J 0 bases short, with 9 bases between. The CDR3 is CASSEGFGVNTEAFF. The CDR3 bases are TGTGCCAGCAGTGAAGGGTTTGGGGTGAACACTGAAGCTTTCTTT.

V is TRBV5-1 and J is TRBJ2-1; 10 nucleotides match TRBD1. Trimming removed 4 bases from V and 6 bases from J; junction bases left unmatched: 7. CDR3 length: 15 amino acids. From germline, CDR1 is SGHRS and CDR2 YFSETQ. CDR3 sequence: CASSQGQGRGNEQFF. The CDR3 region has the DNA TGCGCCAGCAGCCAGGGACAGGGGAGGGGCAATGAGCAGTTCTTC.

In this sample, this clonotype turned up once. The CDR3 region has the DNA TGCGCCAGCAGCACCGGCGCGCTAACCTATGAAGCTTTCTTT. Translating it yields CASSTGALTYEAFF. This rearrangement joins TRBV5-1 to TRBJ1-1; D remains unclear. Germline assignment: CDR1 SGHRS and CDR2 YFSETQ. CDR3 length: 14 residues. V lost 4 bases and J lost 7, with 17 bases in between.

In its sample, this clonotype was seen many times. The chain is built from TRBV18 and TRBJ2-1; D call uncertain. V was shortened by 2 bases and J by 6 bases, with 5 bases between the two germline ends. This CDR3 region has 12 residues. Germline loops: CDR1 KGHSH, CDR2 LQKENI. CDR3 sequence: CASSPNPNEQFF. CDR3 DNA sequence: TGTGCCAGCTCACCAAATCCCAATGAGCAGTTCTTC.

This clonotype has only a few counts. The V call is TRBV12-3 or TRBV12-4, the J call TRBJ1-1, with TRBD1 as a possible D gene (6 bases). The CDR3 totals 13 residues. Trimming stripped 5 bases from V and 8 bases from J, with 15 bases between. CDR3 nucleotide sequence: TGTGCCAGCAGTGCGAGGATGGGGGCGGAAGCTTTCTTT. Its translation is CASSARMGAEAFF.

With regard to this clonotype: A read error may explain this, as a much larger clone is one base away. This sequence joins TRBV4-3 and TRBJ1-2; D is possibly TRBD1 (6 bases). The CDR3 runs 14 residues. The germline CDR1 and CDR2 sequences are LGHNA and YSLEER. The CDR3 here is CTSSHLDSLYGYTF. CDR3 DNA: TGCACCAGCAGCCATCTGGACAGTCTCTATGGCTACACCTTC.